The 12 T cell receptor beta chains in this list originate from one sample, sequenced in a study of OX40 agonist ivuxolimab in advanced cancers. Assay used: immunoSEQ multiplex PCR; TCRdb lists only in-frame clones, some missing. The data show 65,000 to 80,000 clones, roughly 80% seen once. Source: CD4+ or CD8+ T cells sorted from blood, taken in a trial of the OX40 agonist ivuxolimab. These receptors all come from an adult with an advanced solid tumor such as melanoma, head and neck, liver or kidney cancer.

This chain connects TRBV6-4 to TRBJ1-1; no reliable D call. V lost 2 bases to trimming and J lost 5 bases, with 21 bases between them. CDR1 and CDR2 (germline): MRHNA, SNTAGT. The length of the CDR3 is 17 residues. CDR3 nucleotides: TGTGCCAGCAGTGACAGACAAAGACGGACGCGGAGGACTGAAGCTTTCTTT. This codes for CASSDRQRRTRRTEAFF.

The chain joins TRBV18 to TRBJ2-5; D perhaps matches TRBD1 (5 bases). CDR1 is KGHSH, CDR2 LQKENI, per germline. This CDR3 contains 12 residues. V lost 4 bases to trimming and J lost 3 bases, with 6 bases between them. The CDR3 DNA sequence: TGTGCCAGCTCACTAGGGGAAGAGACCCAGTACTTC. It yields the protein CASSLGEETQYF. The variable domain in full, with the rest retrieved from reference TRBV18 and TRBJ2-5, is NAGVMQNPRHLVRRRGQEARLRCSPMKGHSHVYWYRQLPEEGLKFMVYLQKENIIDESGMPKERFSAEFPKEGPSILRIQQVVRGDSAAYFCASSLGEETQYFGPGTRLLVL.

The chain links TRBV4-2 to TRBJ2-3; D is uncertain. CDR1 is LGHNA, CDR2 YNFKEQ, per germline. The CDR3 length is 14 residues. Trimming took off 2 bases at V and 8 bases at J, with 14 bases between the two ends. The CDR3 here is CASSQSPERGTQYF. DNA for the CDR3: TGTGCCAGCAGCCAAAGCCCCGAGCGCGGTACGCAGTATTTT.

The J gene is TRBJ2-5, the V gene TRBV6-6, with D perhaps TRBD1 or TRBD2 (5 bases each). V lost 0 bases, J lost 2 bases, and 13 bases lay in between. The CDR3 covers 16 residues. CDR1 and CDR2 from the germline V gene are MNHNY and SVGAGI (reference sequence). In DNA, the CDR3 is TGTGCCAGCAGTTACTCAAAGGGGTGGACTCAAGAGACCCAGTACTTC. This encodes CASSYSKGWTQETQYF.

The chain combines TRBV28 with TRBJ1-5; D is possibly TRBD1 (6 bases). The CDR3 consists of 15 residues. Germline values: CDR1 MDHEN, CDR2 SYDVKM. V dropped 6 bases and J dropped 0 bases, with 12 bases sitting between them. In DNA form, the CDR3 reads TGTGCCAGCAGCAGGGGACTTTATAGCAATCAGCCCCAGCATTTT. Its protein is CASSRGLYSNQPQHF.

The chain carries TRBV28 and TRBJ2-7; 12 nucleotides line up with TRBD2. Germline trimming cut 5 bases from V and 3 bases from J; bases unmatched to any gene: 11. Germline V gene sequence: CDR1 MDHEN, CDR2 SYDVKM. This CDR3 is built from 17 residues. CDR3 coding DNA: TGTGCCAGCAGTCCCCCTGTACTAGCGGGAGGTATCTACGAGCAGTACTTC. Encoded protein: CASSPPVLAGGIYEQYF.

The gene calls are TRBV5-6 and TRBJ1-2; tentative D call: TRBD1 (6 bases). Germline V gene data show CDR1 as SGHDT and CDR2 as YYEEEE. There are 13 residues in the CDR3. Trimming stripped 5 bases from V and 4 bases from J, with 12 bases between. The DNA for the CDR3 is TGTGCCAGCAGACAGGGACACTTCTATGGCTACACCTTC. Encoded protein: CASRQGHFYGYTF. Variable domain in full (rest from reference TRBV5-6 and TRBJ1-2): DAGVTQSPTHLIKTRGQQVTLRCSPKSGHDTVSWYQQALGQGPQFIFQYYEEEERQRGNFPDRFSGHQFPNYSSELNVNALLLGDSALYLCASRQGHFYGYTFGSGTRLTVV.

The CDR3 DNA is TGCGCCAGCAGCTTGGGACTAGCGGGAGCGGAGGAGACCCAGTACTTC. Residues: CASSLGLAGAEETQYF. The V and J genes are TRBV5-1 and TRBJ2-5; 12 bases line up with TRBD2. With V trimmed by 0 bases and J by 5 bases, 5 bases remained unmatched. The CDR3 consists of 16 residues. Germline CDR1 is SGHRS and CDR2 is YFSETQ.

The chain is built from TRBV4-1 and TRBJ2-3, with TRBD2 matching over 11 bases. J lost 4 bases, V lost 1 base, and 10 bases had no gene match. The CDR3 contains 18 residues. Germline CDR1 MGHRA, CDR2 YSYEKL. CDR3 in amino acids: CASSQGRRVAGGADTQYF. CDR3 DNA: TGCGCCAGCAGCCAAGGGAGGAGGGTAGCGGGGGGGGCAGATACGCAGTATTTT.

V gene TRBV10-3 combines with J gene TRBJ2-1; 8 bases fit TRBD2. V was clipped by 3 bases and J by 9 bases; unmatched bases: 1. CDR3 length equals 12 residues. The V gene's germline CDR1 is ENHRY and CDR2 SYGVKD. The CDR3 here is CAISDGTSEQFF. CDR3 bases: TGTGCCATCAGTGACGGGACTAGTGAGCAGTTCTTC.

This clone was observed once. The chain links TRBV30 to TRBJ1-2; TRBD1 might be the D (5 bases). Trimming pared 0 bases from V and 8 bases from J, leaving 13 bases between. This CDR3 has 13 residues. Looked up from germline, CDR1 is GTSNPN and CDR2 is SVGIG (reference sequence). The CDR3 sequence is CAWSVNSGGGYTF. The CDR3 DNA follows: TGTGCCTGGAGTGTAAACTCCGGGGGGGGCTACACCTTC.

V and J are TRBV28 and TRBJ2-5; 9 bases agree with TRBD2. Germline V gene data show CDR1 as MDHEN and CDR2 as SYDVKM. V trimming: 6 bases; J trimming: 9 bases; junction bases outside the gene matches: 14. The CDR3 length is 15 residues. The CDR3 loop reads CASRSSGADLTAQYF. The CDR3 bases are TGTGCCAGCAGGTCTAGCGGGGCGGACTTAACGGCCCAGTACTTC.